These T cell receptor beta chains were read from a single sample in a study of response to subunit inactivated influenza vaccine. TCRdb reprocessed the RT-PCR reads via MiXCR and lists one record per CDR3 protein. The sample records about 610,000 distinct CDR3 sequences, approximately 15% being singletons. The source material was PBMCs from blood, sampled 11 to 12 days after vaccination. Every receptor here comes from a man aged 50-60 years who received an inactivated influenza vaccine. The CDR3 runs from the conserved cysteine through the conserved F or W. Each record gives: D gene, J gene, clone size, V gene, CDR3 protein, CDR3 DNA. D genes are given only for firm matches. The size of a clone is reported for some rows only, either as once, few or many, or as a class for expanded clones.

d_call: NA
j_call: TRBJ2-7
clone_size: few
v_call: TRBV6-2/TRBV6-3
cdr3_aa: CASSYSPLGSYEQYF
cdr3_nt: TGTGCCAGCAGTTACTCTCCCCTGGGGTCCTACGAGCAGTACTTC

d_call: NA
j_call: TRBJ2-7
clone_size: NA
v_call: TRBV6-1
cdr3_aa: CASSPMRPYEQYF
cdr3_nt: TGTGCCAGCAGTCCCATGAGACCCTACGAGCAGTACTTC

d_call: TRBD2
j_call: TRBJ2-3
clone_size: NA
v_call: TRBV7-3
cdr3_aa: CASLDLAGGTDTQYF
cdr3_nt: TGTGCCAGCTTAGACCTAGCGGGAGGGACAGATACGCAGTATTTT

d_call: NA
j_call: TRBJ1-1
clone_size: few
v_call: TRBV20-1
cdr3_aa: CSAETQNTEAFF
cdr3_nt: TGCAGTGCGGAGACCCAGAACACTGAAGCTTTCTTT

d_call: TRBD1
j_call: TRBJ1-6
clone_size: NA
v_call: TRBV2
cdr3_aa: CASKGTANSPLHF
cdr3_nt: TGTGCCAGCAAAGGGACAGCCAATTCACCCCTCCACTTT

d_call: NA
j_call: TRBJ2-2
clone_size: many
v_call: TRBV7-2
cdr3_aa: CASSSPGDRGHTGELFF
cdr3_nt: TGTGCCAGCAGCTCCCCCGGTGATAGGGGACACACCGGGGAGCTGTTTTTT

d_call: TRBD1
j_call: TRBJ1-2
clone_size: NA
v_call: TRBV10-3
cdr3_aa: CAISAGQGTGYTF
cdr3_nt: TGTGCCATCAGTGCGGGACAGGGTACTGGCTACACCTTC

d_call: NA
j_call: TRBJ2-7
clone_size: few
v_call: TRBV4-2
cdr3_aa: CASSQDSGPEQYF
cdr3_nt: TGTGCCAGCAGCCAAGATTCAGGGCCCGAGCAGTACTTC

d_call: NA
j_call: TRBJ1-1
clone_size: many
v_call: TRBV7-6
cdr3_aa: CASSLVAGTMNTEAFF
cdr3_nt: TGTGCCAGCAGCTTAGTTGCAGGTACCATGAACACTGAAGCTTTCTTT

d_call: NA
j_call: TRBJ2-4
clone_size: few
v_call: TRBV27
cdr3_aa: CASSPTALVKNIQYF
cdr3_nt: TGTGCCAGCAGTCCCACCGCTTTAGTCAAAAACATTCAGTACTTC

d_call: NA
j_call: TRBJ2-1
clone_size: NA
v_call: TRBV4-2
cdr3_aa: CASSQDPRNEQFF
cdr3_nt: TGTGCCAGCAGCCAGGACCCCCGCAATGAGCAGTTCTTC

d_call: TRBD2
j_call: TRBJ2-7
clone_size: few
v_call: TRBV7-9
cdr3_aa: CASSLSGTAEQYF
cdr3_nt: TGTGCCAGCAGCTTAAGCGGGACCGCTGAGCAGTACTTC

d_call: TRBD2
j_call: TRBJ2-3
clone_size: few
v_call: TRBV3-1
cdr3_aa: CASSQGRIAGARDTQYF
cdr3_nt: TGTGCCAGCAGCCAAGGTCGGATAGCGGGAGCTCGGGATACGCAGTATTTT

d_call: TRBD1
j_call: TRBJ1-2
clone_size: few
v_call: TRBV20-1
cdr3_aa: CSALSPGTGGFGYTF
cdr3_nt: TGCAGTGCTTTATCCCCCGGGACAGGGGGCTTTGGCTACACCTTC

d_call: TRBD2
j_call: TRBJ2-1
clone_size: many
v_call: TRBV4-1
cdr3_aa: CASSQEWTSGRSRYNEQFF
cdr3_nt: TGCGCCAGCAGCCAAGAGTGGACTAGCGGGAGGAGCCGCTACAATGAGCAGTTCTTC

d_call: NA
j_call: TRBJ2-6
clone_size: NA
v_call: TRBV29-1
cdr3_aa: CSVAGAPGANVLTF
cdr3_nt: TGCAGCGTTGCAGGGGCTCCCGGGGCCAACGTCCTGACTTTC

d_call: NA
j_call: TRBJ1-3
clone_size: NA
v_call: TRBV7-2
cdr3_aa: CASSQTSGVAGNTIYF
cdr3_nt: TGTGCCAGCAGTCAAACCTCAGGGGTAGCTGGAAACACCATATATTTT

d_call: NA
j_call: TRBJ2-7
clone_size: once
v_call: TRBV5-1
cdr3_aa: CASSFSGGTTYEQYF
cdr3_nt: TGCGCCAGCAGCTTCTCGGGCGGGACAACCTACGAGCAGTACTTC

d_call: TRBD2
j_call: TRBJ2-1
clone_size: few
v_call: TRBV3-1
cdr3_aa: CASSQQGLADNEQFF
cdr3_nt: TGTGCCAGCAGCCAACAGGGACTAGCGGACAATGAGCAGTTCTTC

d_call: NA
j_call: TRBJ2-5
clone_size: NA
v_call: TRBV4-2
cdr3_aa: CASSQDMRGETQYF
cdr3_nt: TGTGCCAGCAGCCAAGATATGAGGGGAGAGACCCAGTACTTC

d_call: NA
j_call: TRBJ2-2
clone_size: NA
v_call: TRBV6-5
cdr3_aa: CASSYIGDTGELFF
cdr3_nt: TGTGCCAGCAGTTACATCGGTGACACCGGGGAGCTGTTTTTT

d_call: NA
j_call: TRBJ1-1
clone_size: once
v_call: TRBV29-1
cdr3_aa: CSVQPLMNTEAFF
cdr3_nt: TGCAGCGTACAGCCCCTCATGAACACTGAAGCTTTCTTT

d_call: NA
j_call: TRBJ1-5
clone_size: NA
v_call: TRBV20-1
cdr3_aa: CSAKRGESSNQPQHF
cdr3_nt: TGCAGTGCGAAGAGGGGAGAATCTAGCAATCAGCCCCAGCATTTT

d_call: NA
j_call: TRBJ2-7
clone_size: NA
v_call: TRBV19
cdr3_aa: CASSIARGTGEQYF
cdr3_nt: TGTGCCAGTAGTATAGCCCGAGGGACCGGCGAGCAGTACTTC

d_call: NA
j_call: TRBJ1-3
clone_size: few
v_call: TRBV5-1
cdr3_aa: CASSWSGISGNTIYF
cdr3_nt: TGCGCCAGCAGCTGGTCGGGCATCTCTGGAAACACCATATATTTT

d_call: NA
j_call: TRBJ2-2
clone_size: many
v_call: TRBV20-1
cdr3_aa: CSAPGQNTGELFF
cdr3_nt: TGCAGTGCCCCCGGACAGAACACCGGGGAGCTGTTTTTT

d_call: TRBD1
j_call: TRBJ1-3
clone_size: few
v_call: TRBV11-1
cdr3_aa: CASSSDRGHGNTIYF
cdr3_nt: TGTGCCAGCAGCTCGGACAGGGGGCATGGAAACACCATATATTTT